This TCR beta chain emerged from a study of CD8 T cells in Susac syndrome. Study information: Blood was drawn from patients with Susac syndrome. At that point, they were therapy-naive, on corticosteroids, or on intravenous immunoglobulin alone.

About this clonotype itself: Antigen: not known.

Peripheral blood CD8+ and CD4+ T cells were profiled by TCR beta sequencing. Study-wide results and caveats: Where Susac syndrome CD4+ T cell repertoires were concerned, no clonal expansion was evident.

RNA amounts of 0.5 to 1 ug underwent reverse transcription with random hexamers. TCR beta CDR3 was amplified by immunoSEQ covering 54 Vbeta and 13 Jbeta. Via MiXCR, TCRdb re-called the immunoSEQ multiplex PCR reads, giving one row per CDR3 protein. The table shows about 140,000 distinct CDR3 sequences, with under 97% occurring only once. Trimming cost V 7 bases and J 5 bases; bases outside gene matches: 6. The CDR3 spans 14 residues. Germline values: CDR1 MDHEN, CDR2 SYDVKM. The source of this sequence is a human donor with Susac syndrome. The chain carries TRBV28 and TRBJ2-7; 12 bases match TRBD2. Sequences were obtained from CD4+ T cells from PBMCs. The CDR3 protein is CASTRLAGANEQYF. The CDR3 DNA reads as TGTGCCAGCACAAGACTAGCGGGAGCCAACGAGCAGTACTTC.